This T cell receptor (beta chain) came from a study of T cells after yellow fever vaccination (dated by TCRdb to between 2018 and 2020). The study in broad terms: The SMART-Seq v4 Ultra Low Input RNA kit was used to prepare libraries from fractions with low cell numbers. To follow T-cell clones before and after primary and booster YFV17D yellow fever vaccination, bulk TCR alpha and beta repertoires were sequenced over time. Two healthy male donors made up the cohort, one aged 18 to 30 years and the other aged 30 to 40 years. Blood was drawn at multiple timepoints before and after primary and secondary immunization, with bulk PBMC replicates and cell subsets isolated.

The sample's treatment or condition label is to be understood as: live attenuated yellow fever vaccine strain. A standard Ficoll-Paque protocol was used to isolate PBMCs from peripheral blood. CD4 and CD8 T-cell fractions were isolated with Dynabeads CD4 and CD8 positive selection kits. TriZol was used to extract RNA from bulk PBMCs, CD4 and CD8 fractions, and dextramer-positive and dextramer-negative fractions. TCR cDNA was synthesized by 5'RACE template switching, which introduced a universal primer site and unique molecular identifiers. Priming for cDNA synthesis came from both the TCR alpha and TCR beta constant segments. Two PCR steps were used to amplify libraries, with sample barcodes and sequencing adapters being added in the second step. Libraries were sequenced on Illumina HiSeq 2500 (2x100 bp) or NovaSeq (2x150 bp). In the original analysis: MIGEC handled demultiplexing of reads and collapsing into UMI consensus sequences, while MiXCR performed V(D)J alignment. Vaccine-responding clonotypes were defined with edgeR using replicate PBMC samples, requiring FDR below 0.01 and a log2 fold change above 5 up to day 15. Each bulk clonotype received a CD4 or CD8 identity based on whether the sequenced CD4 or CD8 repertoire contained that clonotype at higher abundance. TCRdb reprocessing: public reads trimmed at Q25 with fastp, clones called with MiXCR, in-frame beta chains kept. Records with the same CDR3 protein are collapsed into one entry carrying the most frequent genes and DNA. V and J calls and clone size were set by TCRdb, not the authors. The sample records over 110,000 distinct CDR3 sequences, roughly 8% of which are singletons. The ten largest clonotypes hold roughly 0.73% of the sample.

Study-wide findings and limitations: Because the study included only a couple of donors, the extent to which the findings can be generalized is limited. Computational filtering was needed because FACS-sorted repertoires could contain abundant contaminating clonotypes from the bulk population. Most clones expanded after primary vaccination were re-detected after the booster (around 96% of CD4 and about 88% of CD8), suggesting broad memory maintenance. Compared with the primary T-cell response, the secondary T-cell response was faster but weaker, reaching its peak on day 5 rather than on day 15. A small share of clonotypes was detected in both CD4 and CD8 compartments, with the overlap likely arising from convergent recombination.

Regarding this clonotype: Its specific antigen is unknown. No clone much larger than this one lies a single base away; base qualities are absent.

This clonotype was obtained from a man aged 25 to 45 who received the YFV17D yellow fever vaccine. The sample consisted of CD4+ T cells sorted from PBMCs, taken 5 days after the yellow fever booster vaccination.

The base sequence is TGCGCCAGCAGTCCTTCGGGACAGGGCTACAATGAGCAGTTCTTC. This codes for CASSPSGQGYNEQFF. This receptor chain uses TRBV10-1 and TRBJ2-1; TRBD1 lines up with 9 middle nucleotides. The CDR3 numbers 15 residues from cysteine through phenylalanine. The retained sequence is limited to the CDR3, 45 bases, with the frame set at the first base. Here V drops 5 bases and J drops 3 bases, and the junction holds 5 bases not matched to any gene. The germline V gene (reference sequence) supplies CDR1 WNHNN and CDR2 SYGVQD.